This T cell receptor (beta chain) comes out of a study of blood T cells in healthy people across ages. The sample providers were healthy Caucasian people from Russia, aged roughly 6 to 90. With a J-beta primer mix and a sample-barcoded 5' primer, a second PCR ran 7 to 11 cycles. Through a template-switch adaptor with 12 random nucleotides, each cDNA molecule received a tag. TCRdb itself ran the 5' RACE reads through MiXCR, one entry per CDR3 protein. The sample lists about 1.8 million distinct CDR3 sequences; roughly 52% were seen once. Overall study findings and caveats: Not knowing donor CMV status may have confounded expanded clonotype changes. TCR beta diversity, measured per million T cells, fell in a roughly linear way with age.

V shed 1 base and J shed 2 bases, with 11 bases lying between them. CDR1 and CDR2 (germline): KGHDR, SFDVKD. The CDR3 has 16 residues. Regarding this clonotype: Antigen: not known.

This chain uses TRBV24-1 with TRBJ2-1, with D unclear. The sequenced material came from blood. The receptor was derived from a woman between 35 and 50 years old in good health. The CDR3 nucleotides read TGTGCCACCAGTGATTTTCAGAGTAAGACCTACAATGAGCAGTTCTTC. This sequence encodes CATSDFQSKTYNEQFF.